This T cell receptor beta chain was captured in a study of vaccination and CD4 T cells after COVID-19. Overall study context: Each participant was administered two doses of a vaccine, which was either BNT162b2 or mRNA-1273. From HCoV-229E, HCoV-OC43, HCoV-NL63 and SARS-CoV-2, overlapping spike peptides were used to stimulate the cells. General study points: Within convalescent individuals, 304 out of 307 vaccine-specific clones proved to be spike mono-reactive.

Cultured CD4+ T cell DNA underwent sequencing with the Oncomine TCR Beta short-read assay. TCRdb passed the PCR reads through MiXCR, listing each CDR3 protein once. Here the sample spans fewer than 11,000 distinct CDR3 sequences, 26% being singletons. Treatment noted: approximately nine-day PBMC culture with coronavirus spike peptide pools or control peptides (ViraFEST assay). With regard to this clonotype: Its antigen is still unknown.

From germline, CDR1 is KGHDR and CDR2 SFDVKD. CDR3 length: 12 residues. Trimming left V 5 bases short and J 3 bases short, with 6 bases between. This sample comprised CD4+ T cells from blood, cultured in vitro, obtained before SARS-CoV-2 vaccination. This TCR was recovered from a human donor who received a COVID-19 vaccine. The genes are TRBV24-1 and TRBJ1-1; a weak D match, TRBD1 (5 bases). The CDR3 loop reads CATSAGDTEAFF. CDR3 sequence (DNA): TGTGCCACCAGTGCGGGGGACACTGAAGCTTTCTTT.